A selection of T cell receptor beta chains follows, all from one sample in a study of cytotoxic CD8 clonotypes in ibrutinib-treated CLL. Some clones are missing from TCRdb's copy, which holds only in-frame ones; the method was immunoSEQ multiplex PCR. The sample yields 80,000 to 95,000 clones, roughly 80% seen once. The sequencing used PBMCs, collected after 12 months of ibrutinib treatment. These receptor sequences come from a human donor with chronic lymphocytic leukemia. The CDR3 runs from the conserved cysteine through the conserved F or W. Fields, in order: clone size, V gene, J gene, D gene, CDR3 DNA, CDR3 protein. D genes are given only for firm matches. Size tells how often a clone was seen (once, few, many) or the class of an expanded clone, and some rows leave it out.

few	TRBV30	TRBJ2-6	-	TGTGCCTGGGAGGGTTCGGGGGCCCACTCTGGGGCCAACGTCCTGACTTTC	CAWEGSGAHSGANVLTF
-	TRBV27	TRBJ1-1	TRBD1	TGTGCCACCAGGGGGTACACTGAAGCTTTCTTT	CATRGYTEAFF
-	TRBV7-6	TRBJ2-1	TRBD2	TGTGCCAGCAGCTTAGCTCCCGCTAGCGGGGGGGCGAGAGAGCAGTTCTTC	CASSLAPASGGAREQFF
-	TRBV5-1	TRBJ2-7	TRBD2	TGCGCCAGCAGCCCCCCGGGACTAGCCGAGACCTACGAGCAGTACTTC	CASSPPGLAETYEQYF
-	TRBV27	TRBJ2-5	-	TGTGCCAGCAGTTTTTCCCAGGGGGAGACCCAGTACTTC	CASSFSQGETQYF
-	TRBV7-8	TRBJ2-1	-	TGTGCCAGCAACAAGGCGGCGCTATTGGACTCCTACAATGAGCAGTTCTTC	CASNKAALLDSYNEQFF
few	TRBV5-1	TRBJ2-5	-	TGCGCCAGCAGCTTTATGGGACAAAGACAAGAGACCCAGTACTTC	CASSFMGQRQETQYF
-	TRBV28	TRBJ1-6	-	TGTGCTAGTCGAGTAAAACTTTCACCCCTCCACTTT	CASRVKLSPLHF
-	TRBV7-2	TRBJ2-1	-	TGTGCCAGCAGCCTAGACAACAATGAGCAGTTCTTC	CASSLDNNEQFF
-	TRBV5-4	TRBJ2-3	TRBD1	TGTGCCAGCAACTTACAGGGGGCCCCCAGCACAGATACGCAGTATTTT	CASNLQGAPSTDTQYF
-	TRBV7-3	TRBJ2-3	-	TGTGCCAGCTCCTGGGTAGGAGGCGCAGATACGCAGTATTTT	CASSWVGGADTQYF
-	TRBV28	TRBJ1-2	TRBD1	TGTGCCAGCGCGACAGGGCCTCTTGAGGGTGGCTACACCTTC	CASATGPLEGGYTF
-	TRBV6-6	TRBJ2-5	-	TGTGCCAGCAGTTACTCGGGACGGACTTGGGAGACCCAGTACTTC	CASSYSGRTWETQYF
once	TRBV27	TRBJ1-2	-	TGTGCCAGCAGTCCAAGGGGAGGGTATGGCTACACCTTC	CASSPRGGYGYTF
-	TRBV7-3	TRBJ2-1	TRBD2	TGTGCCAGCAGCCCCCAAAGCGGGAGTGATGAGCAGTTCTTC	CASSPQSGSDEQFF
once	TRBV5-1	TRBJ2-5	TRBD1	TGCGCCAGCAGCCCGACAGGGGCCCTGGGGGAGACCCAGTACTTC	CASSPTGALGETQYF
-	TRBV7-9	TRBJ2-7	TRBD2	TGTGCCAGCTCACTTAGCGGGTCCTACGAGCAGTACTTC	CASSLSGSYEQYF
-	TRBV5-1	TRBJ2-1	TRBD2	TGCGCCAGCACCCGACTAGCGGGAGGGGCGCAGTTCTTC	CASTRLAGGAQFF
-	TRBV7-8	TRBJ2-7	-	TGTGCCAGCAGCTACGCCACTGACACCTACGAGCAGTACTTC	CASSYATDTYEQYF
-	TRBV5-1	TRBJ1-2	TRBD1	TGCGCCAGCAGCAGTGACAGGGGCCCATATGACTACACCTTC	CASSSDRGPYDYTF
-	TRBV28	TRBJ2-3	-	TGTGCCAGCAAGGGCAGAGACCCAACAGATACGCAGTATTTT	CASKGRDPTDTQYF
-	TRBV5-1	TRBJ2-7	-	TGCGCCAGCAGGTGGGGTGGCGGCCCCCCGGGTCCCTCCTACGAGCAGTACTTC	CASRWGGGPPGPSYEQYF
-	TRBV10-3	TRBJ1-2	TRBD1	TGTGCCATCAGCGGACAGGGGGCTTTGGGCTATGGCTACACCTTC	CAISGQGALGYGYTF
-	TRBV7-8	TRBJ2-7	TRBD1	TGTGCCAGCAGCCCCCACCGGGACAGGGCTCGCGAGCAGTACTTC	CASSPHRDRAREQYF
once	TRBV5-1	TRBJ2-6	-	TGCGCCAGCAGCTTGCGGGAAACCAACGTCCTGACTTTC	CASSLRETNVLTF
-	TRBV5-4	TRBJ1-2	TRBD1	TGTGCCAGCAGCCAAGGACAGGGGTTGAGGGGCTACACCTTC	CASSQGQGLRGYTF
medium-sized	TRBV7-2	TRBJ2-3	-	TGTGCCAGCAGCCGGGGGTATGATACGCAGTATTTT	CASSRGYDTQYF
-	TRBV7-8	TRBJ2-6	TRBD1	TGTGCCAGCAGTTATAGACAGGGTGGTGGGGCCAACGTCCTGACTTTC	CASSYRQGGGANVLTF
-	TRBV7-2	TRBJ2-2	TRBD1	TGTGCCAGCAGCTTAAGACAGGGGGGCACCGGGGAGCTGTTTTTT	CASSLRQGGTGELFF
few	TRBV28	TRBJ1-1	-	TGTGCCAGCAGTTTATCGTGGCCTGAAGCTTTCTTT	CASSLSWPEAFF
-	TRBV10-3	TRBJ2-3	TRBD1	TGTGCCATCACCCCGGGTGAGGGACAGGGGGAAGATACGCAGTATTTT	CAITPGEGQGEDTQYF
-	TRBV10-3	TRBJ2-7	-	TGTGCCATCAGAAACACCTACGAGCAGTACTTC	CAIRNTYEQYF
-	TRBV28	TRBJ2-7	-	TGTGCCAGCAGCCCCCAGGCCCCGGGGGAGCAGTACTTC	CASSPQAPGEQYF
once	TRBV13	TRBJ1-2	-	TGTGCCAGCACCCCAAACCGGGGGAACTATGGCTACACCTTC	CASTPNRGNYGYTF
-	TRBV13	TRBJ2-3	TRBD1	TGTGCCAGCAGCTTCGAGGGCAGGGGGCTGGGAGATACGCAGTATTTT	CASSFEGRGLGDTQYF
-	TRBV5-6	TRBJ2-7	-	TGTGCCAGCAGCTGGGAGGGGCGGGGGACAGGAACGTTC	CASSWEGRGTGTF
few	TRBV6-6	TRBJ2-7	-	TGTGCCAGCAGTGGCGGGACGCCCCGTCGGAACGAGCAGTACTTC	CASSGGTPRRNEQYF